A single TCR beta chain is shown here with its context. Its antigen is still unknown. Of the isolated RNA, all was reverse transcribed, and so the sequenced material was expressed TCRB transcripts. TCRdb's copy holds only in-frame clones and misses some; the assay was immunoSEQ multiplex PCR. The sample carries under 500,000 clones, about 32% recorded once. The data are from a study of beta chain features in type 1 diabetes. The wider study: All samples yielded around 98,000,000 examined sorted cells.

Overall study findings and caveats: In all four CD4+ subsets, TCRB CDR3 length was significantly, moderately reduced in type 1 diabetes. In comparison with healthy donors, patients had naive, central memory and Treg TCRB repertoires that appeared more similar. VDJ junctions from type 1 diabetes patients carried fewer insertions and larger deletions.

V lost 2 bases to trimming and J lost 4 bases, with 6 bases between them. The CDR3 is 14 amino acids. Germline V gene sequence: CDR1 SGHTA, CDR2 FQGNSA. This clonotype was sampled from a man aged 18 to 29 in good health. Specimen: naive CD4+ T cells from blood. The chain uses TRBV7-2 and TRBJ2-6; D unresolved. In nucleotides, the CDR3 is TGTGCCAGCAGCTTATTACTAGGGGCCAACGTCCTGACTTTC. It yields the protein CASSLLLGANVLTF.